This record looks at one T cell receptor beta chain sequence and its context. The target of this receptor is not known. Within one base of it there is no much larger clone, and no base qualities were kept. The record originates from a study of patients and donors after allogeneic stem cell transplantation (dated by TCRdb to the early 2020s). The library was obtained by RT-PCR. Reads for this sample came from a NextSeq 550. TCRdb took the public reads, trimmed them with fastp at Q25, ran MiXCR for clone calling and kept in-frame beta chains. Rows with one shared CDR3 protein collapse into an entry with the most common genes and DNA. Here the sample has more than 150,000 distinct CDR3 sequences; around two fifths occur a single time. The ten most abundant clones make up about 33% of the sample. CDR1 and CDR2 were assigned from the germline V gene as MDHEN and SYDVKM. The CDR3 covers 14 residues, taking in both the cysteine and the phenylalanine. Only the CDR3 DNA stays, 42 bases, in frame from base 1. V sheds 2 bases and J sheds 0 bases, leaving 7 bases between their ends.

This receptor was identified in a human donor who was either an allogeneic HSCT recipient or a stem cell or donor lymphocyte infusion donor (not recorded which). It is not recorded whose cells these are; they may come from a transplant donor. Rearrangement joined TRBV28 to TRBJ1-1, with the D segment identity uncertain. The sequenced material came from blood, either unsorted or a sorted T cell fraction (not recorded which). The DNA sequence is as follows: TGTGCCAGCAGTTTAGTGAATATGAACACTGAAGCTTTCTTT. Translated, this gives CASSLVNMNTEAFF.